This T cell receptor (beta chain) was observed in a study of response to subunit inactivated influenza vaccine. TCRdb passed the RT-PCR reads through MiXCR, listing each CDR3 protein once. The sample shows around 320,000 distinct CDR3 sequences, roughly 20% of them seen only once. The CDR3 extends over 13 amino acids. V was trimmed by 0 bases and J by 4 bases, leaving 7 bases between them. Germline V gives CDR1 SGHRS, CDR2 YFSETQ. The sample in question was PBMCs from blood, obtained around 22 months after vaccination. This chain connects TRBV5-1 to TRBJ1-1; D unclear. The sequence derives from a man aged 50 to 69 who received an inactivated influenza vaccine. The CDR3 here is CASSLVGSTEAFF. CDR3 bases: TGCGCCAGCAGCTTGGTGGGGAGCACTGAAGCTTTCTTT.